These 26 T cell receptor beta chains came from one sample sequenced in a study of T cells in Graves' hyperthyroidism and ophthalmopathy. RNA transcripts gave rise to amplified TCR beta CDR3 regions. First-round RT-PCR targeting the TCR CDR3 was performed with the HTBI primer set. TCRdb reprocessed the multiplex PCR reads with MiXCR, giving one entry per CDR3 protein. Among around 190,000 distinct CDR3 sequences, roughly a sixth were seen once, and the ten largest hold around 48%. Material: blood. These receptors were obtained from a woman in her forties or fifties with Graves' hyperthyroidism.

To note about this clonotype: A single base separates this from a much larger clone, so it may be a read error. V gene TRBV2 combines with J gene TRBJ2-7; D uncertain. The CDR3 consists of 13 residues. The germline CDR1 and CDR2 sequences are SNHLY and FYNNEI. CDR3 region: CVSSAQIVYEQYF. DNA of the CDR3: TGTGTCAGCAGTGCACAGATAGTCTACGAGCAGTACTTC.

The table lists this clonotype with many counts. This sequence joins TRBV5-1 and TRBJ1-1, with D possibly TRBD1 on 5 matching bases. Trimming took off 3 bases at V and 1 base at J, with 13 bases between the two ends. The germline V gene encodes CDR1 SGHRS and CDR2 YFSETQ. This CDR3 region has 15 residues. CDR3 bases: TGCGCCAGCAGCTATTACGGGACGGGGAACACTGAAGCTTTCTTT. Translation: CASSYYGTGNTEAFF. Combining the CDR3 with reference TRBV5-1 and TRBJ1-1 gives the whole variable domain KAGVTQTPRYLIKTRGQQVTLSCSPISGHRSVSWYQQTPGQGLQFLFEYFSETQRNKGNFPGRFSGRQFSNSRSEMNVSTLELGDSALYLCASSYYGTGNTEAFFGQGTRLTVV.

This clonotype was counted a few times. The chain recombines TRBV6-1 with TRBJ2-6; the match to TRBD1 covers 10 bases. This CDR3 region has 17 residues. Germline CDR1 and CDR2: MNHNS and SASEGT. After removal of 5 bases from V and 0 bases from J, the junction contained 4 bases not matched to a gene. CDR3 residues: CASSRQGAPSGANVLTF. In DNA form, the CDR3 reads TGTGCCAGCAGTCGACAGGGGGCTCCCTCTGGGGCCAACGTCCTGACTTTC.

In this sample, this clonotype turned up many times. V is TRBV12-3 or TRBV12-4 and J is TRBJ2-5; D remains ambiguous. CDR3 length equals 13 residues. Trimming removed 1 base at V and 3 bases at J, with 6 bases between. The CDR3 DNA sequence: TGTGCCAGCAGTTTAGACACCGAAGAGACCCAGTACTTC. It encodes CASSLDTEETQYF.

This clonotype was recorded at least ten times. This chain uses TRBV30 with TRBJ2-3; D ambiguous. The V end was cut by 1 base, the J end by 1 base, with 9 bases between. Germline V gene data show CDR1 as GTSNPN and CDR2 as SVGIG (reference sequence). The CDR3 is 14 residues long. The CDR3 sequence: CAWSAGSGTDTQYF. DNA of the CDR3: TGTGCCTGGAGTGCTGGCTCCGGCACAGATACGCAGTATTTT.

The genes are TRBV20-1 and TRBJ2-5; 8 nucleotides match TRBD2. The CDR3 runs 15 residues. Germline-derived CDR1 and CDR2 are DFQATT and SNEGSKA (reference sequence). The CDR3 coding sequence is TGCAATGCAGAAAAACCCGGGGGGGGAGGAGAGACCCAGTACTTC. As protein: CNAEKPGGGGETQYF.

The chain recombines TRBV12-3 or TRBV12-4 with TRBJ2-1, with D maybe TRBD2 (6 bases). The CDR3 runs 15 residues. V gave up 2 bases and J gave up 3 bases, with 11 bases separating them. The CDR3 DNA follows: TGTGCCAGCAGTTTATACGGGAGAGGCTACAATGAGCAGTTCTTC. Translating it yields CASSLYGRGYNEQFF.

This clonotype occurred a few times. The CDR3 reads CASSVALLAVEQYF. The CDR3 DNA is TGTGCCAGCAGCGTAGCCCTTTTGGCAGTCGAGCAGTACTTC. J is TRBJ2-7 and V is TRBV9; D is uncertain. V lost 0 bases, J lost 6 bases, and 13 bases lay in between. Germline CDR1 reads SGDLS; CDR2 reads YYNGEE. CDR3 length: 14 residues.

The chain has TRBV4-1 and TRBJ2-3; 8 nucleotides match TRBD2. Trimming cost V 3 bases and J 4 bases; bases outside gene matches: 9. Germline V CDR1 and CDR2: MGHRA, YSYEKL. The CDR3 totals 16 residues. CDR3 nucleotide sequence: TGCGCCAGCAGCCACATCGAGCGGGAGCGTGCAGATACGCAGTATTTT. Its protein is CASSHIERERADTQYF.

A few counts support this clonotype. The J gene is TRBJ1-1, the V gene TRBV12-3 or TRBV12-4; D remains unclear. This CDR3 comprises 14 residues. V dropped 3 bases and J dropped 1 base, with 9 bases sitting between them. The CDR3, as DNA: TGTGCCAGCAGTTTGGCAGCCAGGAACACTGAAGCTTTCTTT. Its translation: CASSLAARNTEAFF.

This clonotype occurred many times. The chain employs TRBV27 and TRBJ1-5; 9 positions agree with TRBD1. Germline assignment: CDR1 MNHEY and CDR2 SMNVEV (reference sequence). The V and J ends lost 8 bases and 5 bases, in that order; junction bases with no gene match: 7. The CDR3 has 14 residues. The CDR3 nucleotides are TGTGCCAGCGGACTAGGGACAGGGCATCAGCCCCAGCATTTT. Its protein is CASGLGTGHQPQHF.

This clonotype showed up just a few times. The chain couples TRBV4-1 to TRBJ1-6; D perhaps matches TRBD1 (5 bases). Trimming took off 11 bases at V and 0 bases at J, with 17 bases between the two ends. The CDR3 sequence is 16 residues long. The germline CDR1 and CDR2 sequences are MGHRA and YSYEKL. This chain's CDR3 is CASSSGEFSYNSPLHF. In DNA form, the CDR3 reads TGCGCCTCTAGCTCGGGGGAGTTCTCCTATAATTCACCCCTCCACTTT.

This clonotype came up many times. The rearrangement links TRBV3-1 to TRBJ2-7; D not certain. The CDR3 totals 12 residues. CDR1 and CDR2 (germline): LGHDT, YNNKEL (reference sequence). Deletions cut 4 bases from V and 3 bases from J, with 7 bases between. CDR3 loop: CASSPYNYEQYF. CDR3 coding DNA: TGTGCCAGCAGCCCTTACAACTACGAGCAGTACTTC.

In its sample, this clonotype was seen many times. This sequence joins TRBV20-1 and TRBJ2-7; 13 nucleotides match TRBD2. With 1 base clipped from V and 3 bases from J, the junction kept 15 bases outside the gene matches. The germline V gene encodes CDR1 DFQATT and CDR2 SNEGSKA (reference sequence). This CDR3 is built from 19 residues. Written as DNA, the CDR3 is TGCAGTGCTAGAGCAAGTGAAACTGGACTAGCGGGAGTAGGCTACGAGCAGTACTTC. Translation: CSARASETGLAGVGYEQYF.

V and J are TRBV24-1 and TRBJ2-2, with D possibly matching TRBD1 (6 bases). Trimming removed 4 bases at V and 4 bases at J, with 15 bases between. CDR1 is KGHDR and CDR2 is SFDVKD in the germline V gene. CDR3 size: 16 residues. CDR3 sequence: CATSEVPGQRTGELFF. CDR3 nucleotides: TGTGCCACCAGTGAGGTTCCGGGACAACGCACCGGGGAGCTGTTTTTT.

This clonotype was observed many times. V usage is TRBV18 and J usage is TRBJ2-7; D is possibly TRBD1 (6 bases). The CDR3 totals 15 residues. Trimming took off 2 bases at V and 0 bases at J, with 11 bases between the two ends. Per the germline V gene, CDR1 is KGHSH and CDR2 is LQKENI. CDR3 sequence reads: CASSPGGQSSYEQYF. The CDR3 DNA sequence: TGTGCCAGCTCACCAGGGGGCCAGTCCTCCTACGAGCAGTACTTC.

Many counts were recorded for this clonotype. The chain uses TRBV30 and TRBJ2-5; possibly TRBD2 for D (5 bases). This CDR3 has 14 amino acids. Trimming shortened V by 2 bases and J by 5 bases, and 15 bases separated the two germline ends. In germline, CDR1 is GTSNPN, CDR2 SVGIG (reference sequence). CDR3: CAWSKVEGRETQYF. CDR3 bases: TGTGCCTGGAGTAAGGTCGAGGGAAGGGAGACCCAGTACTTC.

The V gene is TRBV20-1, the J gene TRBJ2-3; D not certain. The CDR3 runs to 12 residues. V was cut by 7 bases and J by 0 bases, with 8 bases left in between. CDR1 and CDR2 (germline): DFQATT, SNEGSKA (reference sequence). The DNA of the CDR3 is TGCAGTGGTCTACAGAGCACAGATACGCAGTATTTT. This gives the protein CSGLQSTDTQYF.

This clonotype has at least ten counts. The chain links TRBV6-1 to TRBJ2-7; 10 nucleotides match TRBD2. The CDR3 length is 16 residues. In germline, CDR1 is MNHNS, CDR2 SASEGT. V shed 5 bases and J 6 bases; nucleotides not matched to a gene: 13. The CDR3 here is CASSYSRLAGVGEQYF. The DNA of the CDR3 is TGTGCCAGCAGTTATTCCCGGCTAGCGGGAGTGGGCGAGCAGTACTTC.

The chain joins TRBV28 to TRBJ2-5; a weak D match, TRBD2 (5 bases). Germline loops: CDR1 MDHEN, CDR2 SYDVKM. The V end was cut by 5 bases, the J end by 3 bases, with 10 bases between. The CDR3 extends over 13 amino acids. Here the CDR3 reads CASSEGNEETQYF. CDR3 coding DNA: TGTGCCAGCAGTGAGGGAAATGAAGAGACCCAGTACTTC.

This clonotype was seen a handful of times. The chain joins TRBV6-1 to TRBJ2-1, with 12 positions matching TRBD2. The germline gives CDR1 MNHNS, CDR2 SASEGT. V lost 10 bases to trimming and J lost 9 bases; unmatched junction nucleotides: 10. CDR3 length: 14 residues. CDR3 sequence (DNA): TGTGCCACCCCTAGACTAGCGGGAGAGTCTGAGCAGTTCTTC. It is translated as CATPRLAGESEQFF.

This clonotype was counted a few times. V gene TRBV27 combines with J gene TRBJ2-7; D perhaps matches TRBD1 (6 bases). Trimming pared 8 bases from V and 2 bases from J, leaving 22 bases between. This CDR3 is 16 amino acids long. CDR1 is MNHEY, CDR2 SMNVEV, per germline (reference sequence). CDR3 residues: CASRSLTAHRAYEQYF. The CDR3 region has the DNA TGTGCCAGCCGCAGTTTAACAGCTCACAGGGCCTACGAGCAGTACTTC.

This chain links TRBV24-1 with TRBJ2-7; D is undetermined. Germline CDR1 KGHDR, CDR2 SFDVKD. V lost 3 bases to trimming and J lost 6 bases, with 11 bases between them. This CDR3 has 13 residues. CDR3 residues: CATSDVTTGEQYF. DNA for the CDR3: TGTGCCACCAGTGATGTGACCACTGGCGAGCAGTACTTC.

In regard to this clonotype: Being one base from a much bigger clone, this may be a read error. The CDR3 region is CASRAPSEEGELGEQYF. The CDR3 region has the DNA TGTGCCAGCAGAGCCCCCTCCGAGGAGGGCGAACTAGGCGAGCAGTACTTC. The chain recombines TRBV6-1 with TRBJ2-7, with D maybe TRBD2 (6 bases). CDR3 size: 17 residues. The germline V gene has CDR1 MNHNS and CDR2 SASEGT. Deletions cut 6 bases from V and 6 bases from J, with 27 bases between.

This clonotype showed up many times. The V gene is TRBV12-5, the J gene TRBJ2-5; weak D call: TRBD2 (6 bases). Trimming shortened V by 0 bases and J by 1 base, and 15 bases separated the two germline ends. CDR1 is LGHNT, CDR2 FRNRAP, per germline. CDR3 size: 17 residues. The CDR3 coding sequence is TGTGCTAGTGGTTTGGTACTGGGGGGAGCACGCCAAGAGACCCAGTACTTC. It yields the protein CASGLVLGGARQETQYF.

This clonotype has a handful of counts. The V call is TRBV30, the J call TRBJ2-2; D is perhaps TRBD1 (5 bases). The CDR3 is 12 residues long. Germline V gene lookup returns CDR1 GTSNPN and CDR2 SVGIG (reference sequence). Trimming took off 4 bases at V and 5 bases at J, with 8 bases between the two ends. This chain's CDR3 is CAWTKGTGELFF. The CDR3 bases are TGTGCCTGGACAAAGGGGACCGGGGAGCTGTTTTTT.